The clone carrying this T cell receptor beta chain was found many times. The table came from immunoSEQ multiplex PCR; TCRdb's copy has only in-frame clones and leaves some out. The table shows 250,000 to 300,000 clones, with roughly 80% occurring only once. This specimen comes from a study of blood T cell repertoires in COVID-19. Per germline, CDR1 KGHSH and CDR2 LQKENI. The length of the CDR3 is 15 residues. Trimming cost V 0 bases and J 6 bases, with 14 bases left between them. The rearrangement uses TRBV18 and TRBJ1-1, with a weak D call TRBD1 (5 bases). This clonotype was sampled from a man between 35 and 55 years old who had been exposed to COVID-19. The sample consisted of PBMCs or T cells enriched from blood (not recorded which). The CDR3 coding sequence is TGTGCCAGCTCACCACCGGGGGGGGTCTCAGCTGAAGCTTTCTTT. This gives the protein CASSPPGGVSAEAFF. The full variable domain, completed using reference TRBV18 and TRBJ1-1, is NAGVMQNPRHLVRRRGQEARLRCSPMKGHSHVYWYRQLPEEGLKFMVYLQKENIIDESGMPKERFSAEFPKEGPSILRIQQVVRGDSAAYFCASSPPGGVSAEAFFGQGTRLTVV.